The entry below describes one T cell receptor (beta chain). The antigen this receptor binds is unknown. Qualities for individual bases were not recorded, and no much larger clone is one base off. These data come from a study of T cell repertoires in cytomegalovirus infection (dated by TCRdb to between 2018 and 2021). For the study in its entirety: Donor HLA type was relevant to the analysis, as public TCR beta signatures indicated carriage of CMV infection together with the matching HLA type. General findings and caveats noted by the study authors: The ex vivo response was dominated by HLA-C-restricted CMV-specific TCR beta clonotypes, which also provided the single most frequent clonotype in two of eight donors. Carriers of CMV infection plus the relevant HLA type were discriminated by the cumulative frequency of public TCR beta family members in the study cohort and in an independent approximately 400-donor cohort.

From the cysteine up to the phenylalanine, the CDR3 has a length of 12 residues. Only CDR3 DNA remains: 36 bases, in frame from the first base. V and J are truncated by 7 bases and 6 bases respectively, leaving an intervening sequence of 12 bases. The reads were generated on an Illumina HiSeq 1500. TCRdb reran the public reads through fastp at Q25 and MiXCR, keeping productive beta chains. Under each unique CDR3 protein, matching rows form one entry showing the most common genes and DNA. The table for this sample lists 150,000 to 200,000 distinct CDR3 sequences; approximately 28% of them were counted only once. The top ten constitute under 35% of the sample.

The TCR comes from a human donor in good health (CMV status not recorded). Some clones in this sample may be carry-over from other donors' samples. Sequencing input: PBMCs. The V gene is TRBV12-3 or TRBV12-4 and the J gene is TRBJ1-1; tentative D gene TRBD1, with 5 bases matching. The sequenced DNA is TGTGCCAGCACCACCGGGGGAGCTGAAGCTTTCTTT. Its coded protein is CASTTGGAEAFF.